Following are 7 T cell receptor beta chains from one sample sequenced in a study of T cell responses to AZD1222 COVID-19 vaccine. Sequencing was performed with immunoSEQ multiplex PCR; in TCRdb, only in-frame clones are kept and a portion is missing. In the table there are more than 85,000 clones, nearly 90% of which are singletons. Material: peripheral blood, obtained on day 0 of MenACWY control vaccination. The receptor set was obtained from an adult in good health.

This chain links TRBV19 with TRBJ1-2, with D uncertain. The CDR3 totals 12 residues. Germline V gene lookup returns CDR1 LNHDA and CDR2 SQIVND (reference sequence). Between the trimmed V and J ends, which lost 7 bases and 1 base, there was a span of 7 bases. The CDR3 DNA follows: TGTGCCAGTATTAACGATAACTATGGCTACACCTTC. Its translation: CASINDNYGYTF.

The rearrangement uses TRBV7-2 and TRBJ2-2, with 11 bases that match TRBD2. After removal of 3 bases from V and 4 bases from J, the junction contained 4 bases not matched to a gene. Per germline, CDR1 SGHTA and CDR2 FQGNSA. The CDR3 has 16 residues. The CDR3 DNA is TGTGCCAGCAGCTTTTTAGCGGGGGGGCCCACCGGGGAGCTGTTTTTT. This encodes CASSFLAGGPTGELFF.

J is TRBJ1-2 and V is TRBV19; D ambiguous. The CDR3 is made up of 13 amino acids. V was trimmed by 1 base and J by 7 bases, leaving 10 bases between them. Per germline, CDR1 LNHDA and CDR2 SQIVND (reference sequence). The CDR3 spells CASSIAPRSGYTF. DNA for the CDR3: TGTGCCAGTAGTATAGCCCCCCGAAGTGGCTACACCTTC.

The V call is TRBV5-1, the J call TRBJ2-1; possibly TRBD1 or TRBD2 for D (5 bases each). V shed 0 bases and J shed 10 bases, with 11 bases lying between them. The CDR3 length is 13 residues. Germline lookup yields CDR1 SGHRS and CDR2 YFSETQ. This CDR3 reads CASSLGGRGEQFF. CDR3 nucleotides: TGCGCCAGCAGCTTGGGGGGCCGAGGGGAGCAGTTCTTC.

V usage is TRBV30 and J usage is TRBJ2-7; 10 nucleotides agree with TRBD2. Germline V gene data show CDR1 as GTSNPN and CDR2 as SVGIG (reference sequence). The CDR3 totals 15 residues. V was clipped by 4 bases and J by 4 bases; unmatched bases: 10. CDR3 sequence: CAWNHRSGRGYEQYF. The CDR3 DNA sequence: TGTGCCTGGAATCACCGCAGCGGGAGGGGGTACGAGCAGTACTTC.

In DNA form, the CDR3 reads TGTGCCAGCAGCACAGAGGGGTCTGAAGCTTTCTTT. It codes for CASSTEGSEAFF. The J gene is TRBJ1-1, the V gene TRBV7-3, with a tentative D call TRBD1 (5 bases). CDR1 and CDR2 from the germline V gene are SGHTA and FQGTGA. The CDR3 loop spans 12 amino acids. V shed 5 bases and J shed 6 bases, with 10 bases lying between them.

This chain joins TRBV4-3 and TRBJ1-2; D is unclear. V dropped 4 bases and J dropped 3 bases, with 15 bases sitting between them. Germline loops: CDR1 LGHNA, CDR2 YSLEER. The CDR3 has 15 amino acids. The CDR3 nucleotides are TGCGCCAGCAGCCCAGACCGGTCGGTGCACTATGGCTACACCTTC. Its translation is CASSPDRSVHYGYTF.